The present TCR beta chain was sequenced within a study of PD-L1 blockade in urothelial cancer. Study background: Patients with male sex and bladder-origin urothelial cancer accounted for twenty-five of 29 enrolled. Patients' prior chemotherapy regimens numbered 0 to 3. General study results and limits: Improved survival was predicted by pretreatment blood TCR clonality below the median.

V lost 3 bases and J lost 5; bases outside the gene matches: 20. Per the germline V gene, CDR1 is SGHRS and CDR2 is YFSETQ. This CDR3 comprises 19 residues. Some clones are missing from TCRdb's copy, which holds only in-frame ones; the method was immunoSEQ multiplex PCR. The sample has some 19,000 clones, around 89% seen once; the top ten hold about 16%. Regarding this clone: Its antigen remains unknown.

The V gene is TRBV5-1, the J gene TRBJ2-7; 10 bases match TRBD2. This specimen was PBMCs, taken around atezolizumab (anti-PD-L1) treatment. The sequence was obtained from a woman aged 55-75 years with urothelial cancer. CDR3: CASSSKVGLATSFQNEQYF. The DNA of the CDR3 is TGCGCCAGCAGCTCGAAGGTGGGACTAGCGACGTCCTTCCAGAACGAGCAGTACTTC.